Sequencing of this TCR beta chain was carried out in a study of cytomegalovirus exposure and HLA in healthy donors. On the study more broadly: Within the Caucasian-associated ancestry cluster were more than 75% of the roughly 380 genotyped donors.

Use of 60 Vbeta and 13 Jbeta primers characterized the PCR. Clones were sequenced by immunoSEQ multiplex PCR, and TCRdb holds only the in-frame ones, with some missing. The data hold some 140,000 clones, with 70% to 80% observed a single time. The CDR3 has 14 amino acids. The V gene lost 6 bases and the J gene lost 5 bases, with 13 bases spanning the gap. The V gene's germline CDR1 is ENHRY and CDR2 SYGVKD. Input material: PBMCs. This TCR was recovered from a young man in good health and CMV-seronegative. The V and J genes are TRBV10-3 and TRBJ2-2, with D perhaps matching TRBD1 (6 bases). The CDR3 loop is CAIRQGQSTGELFF. The CDR3 region has the DNA TGTGCCATCAGACAGGGACAATCGACCGGGGAGCTGTTTTTT.